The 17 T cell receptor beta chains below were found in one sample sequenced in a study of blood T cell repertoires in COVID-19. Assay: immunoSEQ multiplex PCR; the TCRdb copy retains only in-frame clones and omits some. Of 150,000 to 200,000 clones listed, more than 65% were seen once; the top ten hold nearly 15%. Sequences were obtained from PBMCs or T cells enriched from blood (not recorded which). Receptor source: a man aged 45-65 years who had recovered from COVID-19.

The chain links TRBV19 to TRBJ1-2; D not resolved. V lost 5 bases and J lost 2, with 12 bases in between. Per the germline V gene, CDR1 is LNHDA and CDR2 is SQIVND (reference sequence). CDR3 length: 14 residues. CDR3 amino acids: CASSLQRGNYGYTF. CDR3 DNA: TGTGCCAGTAGTCTACAGAGAGGGAACTATGGCTACACCTTC.

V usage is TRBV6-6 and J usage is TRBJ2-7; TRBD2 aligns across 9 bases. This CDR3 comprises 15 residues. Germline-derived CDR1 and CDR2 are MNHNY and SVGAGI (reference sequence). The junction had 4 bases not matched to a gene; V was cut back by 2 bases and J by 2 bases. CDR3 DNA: TGTGCCAGCAGTTACGGCGGCGGGGGGGCCTACGAGCAGTACTTC. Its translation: CASSYGGGGAYEQYF.

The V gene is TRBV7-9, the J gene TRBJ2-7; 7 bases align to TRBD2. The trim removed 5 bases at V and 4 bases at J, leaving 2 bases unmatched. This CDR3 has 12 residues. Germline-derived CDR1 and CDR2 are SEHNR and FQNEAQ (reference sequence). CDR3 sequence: CASSRGGYEQYF. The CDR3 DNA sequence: TGTGCCAGCAGCCGCGGGGGTTACGAGCAGTACTTC.

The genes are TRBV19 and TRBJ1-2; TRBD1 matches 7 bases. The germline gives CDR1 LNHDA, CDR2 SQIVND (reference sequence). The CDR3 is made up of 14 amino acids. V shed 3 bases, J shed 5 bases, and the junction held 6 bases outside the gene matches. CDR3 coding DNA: TGTGCCAGTAGTATGTCGGGACAGTCATATGGCTACACCTTC. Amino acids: CASSMSGQSYGYTF.

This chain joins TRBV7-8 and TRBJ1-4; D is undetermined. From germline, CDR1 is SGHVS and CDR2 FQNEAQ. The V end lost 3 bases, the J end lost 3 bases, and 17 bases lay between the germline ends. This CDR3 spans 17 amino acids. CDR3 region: CASSFVEAASANEKLFF. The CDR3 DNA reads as TGTGCCAGCAGCTTCGTGGAGGCAGCGTCGGCTAATGAAAAACTGTTTTTT.

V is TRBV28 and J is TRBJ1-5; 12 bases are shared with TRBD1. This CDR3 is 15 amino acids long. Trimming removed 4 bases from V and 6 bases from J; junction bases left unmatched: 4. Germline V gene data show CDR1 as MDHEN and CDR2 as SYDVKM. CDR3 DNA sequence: TGTGCCAGCAGTTCGGGACAGGGGGCCGGTCAGCCCCAGCATTTT. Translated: CASSSGQGAGQPQHF.

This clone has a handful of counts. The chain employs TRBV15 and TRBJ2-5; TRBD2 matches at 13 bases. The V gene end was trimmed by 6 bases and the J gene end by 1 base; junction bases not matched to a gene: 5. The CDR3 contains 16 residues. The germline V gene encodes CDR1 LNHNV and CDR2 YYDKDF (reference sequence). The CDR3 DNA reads TGTGCCACCAGGGCCGGGACTAGCGGGGTCCAAGAGACCCAGTACTTC. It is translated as CATRAGTSGVQETQYF. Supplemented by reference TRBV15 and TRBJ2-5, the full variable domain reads DAMVIQNPRYQVTQFGKPVTLSCSQTLNHNVMYWYQQKSSQAPKLLFHYYDKDFNNEADTPDNFQSRRPNTSFCFLDIRSPGLGDTAMYLCATRAGTSGVQETQYFGPGTRLLVL.

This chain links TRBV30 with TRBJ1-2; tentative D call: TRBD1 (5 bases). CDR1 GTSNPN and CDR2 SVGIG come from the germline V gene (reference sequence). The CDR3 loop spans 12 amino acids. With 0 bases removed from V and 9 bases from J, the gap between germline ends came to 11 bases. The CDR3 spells CAWSVAGMSYTF. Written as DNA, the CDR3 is TGTGCCTGGAGTGTGGCAGGGATGAGCTACACCTTC.

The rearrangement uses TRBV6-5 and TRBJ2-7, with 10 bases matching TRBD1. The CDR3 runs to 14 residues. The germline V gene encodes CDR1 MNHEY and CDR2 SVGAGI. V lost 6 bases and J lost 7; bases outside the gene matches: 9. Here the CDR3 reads CASSAGTGVLEQYF. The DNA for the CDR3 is TGTGCCAGCAGCGCCGGGACAGGGGTTCTTGAGCAGTACTTC.

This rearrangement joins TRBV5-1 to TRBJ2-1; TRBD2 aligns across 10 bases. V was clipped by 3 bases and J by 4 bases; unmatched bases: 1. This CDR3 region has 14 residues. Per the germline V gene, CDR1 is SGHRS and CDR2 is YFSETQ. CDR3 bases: TGCGCCAGCAGCTATAGCGGGGGGTACAATGAGCAGTTCTTC. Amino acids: CASSYSGGYNEQFF.

CDR3 in DNA: TGTGCCAGCAGCCCCCGGACAGGGGTGAACACCGGGGAGCTGTTTTTT. Amino acid sequence: CASSPRTGVNTGELFF. The chain joins TRBV11-2 to TRBJ2-2; TRBD1 matches 9 bases. Looked up from germline, CDR1 is SGHAT and CDR2 is FQNNGV. The CDR3 sequence is 16 residues long. V lost 5 bases to trimming and J lost 1 base; unmatched junction nucleotides: 5.

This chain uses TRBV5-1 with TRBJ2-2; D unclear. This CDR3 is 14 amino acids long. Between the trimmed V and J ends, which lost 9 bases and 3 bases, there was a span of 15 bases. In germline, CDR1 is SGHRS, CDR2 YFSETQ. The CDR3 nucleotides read TGCGCCACCCAGCCCCGGGTGGACACCGGGGAGCTGTTTTTT. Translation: CATQPRVDTGELFF. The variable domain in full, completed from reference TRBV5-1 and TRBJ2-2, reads KAGVTQTPRYLIKTRGQQVTLSCSPISGHRSVSWYQQTPGQGLQFLFEYFSETQRNKGNFPGRFSGRQFSNSRSEMNVSTLELGDSALYLCATQPRVDTGELFFGEGSRLTVL.

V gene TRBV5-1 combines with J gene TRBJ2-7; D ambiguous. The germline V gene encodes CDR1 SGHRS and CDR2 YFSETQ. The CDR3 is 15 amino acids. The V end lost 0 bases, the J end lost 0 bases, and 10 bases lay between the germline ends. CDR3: CASSLVGRSSYEQYF. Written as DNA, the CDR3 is TGCGCCAGCAGCTTGGTGGGCCGATCCTCCTACGAGCAGTACTTC.

CDR3 in amino acids: CASSLAVGLAVHEQFF. The CDR3 region has the DNA TGTGCCAGCAGCTTAGCGGTCGGACTAGCGGTCCATGAGCAGTTCTTC. The chain is built from TRBV7-9 and TRBJ2-1, with 10 positions matching TRBD2. Germline CDR1 and CDR2: SEHNR and FQNEAQ (reference sequence). After removal of 0 bases from V and 8 bases from J, the junction contained 7 bases not matched to a gene. The CDR3 covers 16 residues. The whole variable domain, filled in from reference TRBV7-9 and TRBJ2-1, reads DTGVSQNPRHKITKRGQNVTFRCDPISEHNRLYWYRQTLGQGPEFLTYFQNEAQLEKSRLLSDRFSAERPKGSFSTLEIQRTEQGDSAMYLCASSLAVGLAVHEQFFGPGTRLTVL.

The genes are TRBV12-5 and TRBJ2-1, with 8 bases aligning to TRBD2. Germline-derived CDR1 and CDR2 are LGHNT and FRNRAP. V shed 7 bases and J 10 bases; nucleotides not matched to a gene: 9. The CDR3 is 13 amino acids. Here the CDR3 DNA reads TGTGCTAGTGCCCCGGGGGGGCGATGGGAGCAGTTCTTC. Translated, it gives CASAPGGRWEQFF.

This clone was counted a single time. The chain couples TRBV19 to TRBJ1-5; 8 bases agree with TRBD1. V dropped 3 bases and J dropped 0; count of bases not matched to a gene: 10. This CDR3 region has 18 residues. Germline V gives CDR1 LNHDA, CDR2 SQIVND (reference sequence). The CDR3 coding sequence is TGTGCCAGTAGTATGGGCAGGGGGCGCGGAAATAGCAATCAGCCCCAGCATTTT. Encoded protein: CASSMGRGRGNSNQPQHF.

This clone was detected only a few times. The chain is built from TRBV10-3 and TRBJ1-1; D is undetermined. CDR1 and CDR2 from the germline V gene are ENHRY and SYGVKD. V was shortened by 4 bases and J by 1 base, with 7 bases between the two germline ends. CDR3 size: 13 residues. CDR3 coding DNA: TGTGCCATCAGTGTAGGAGAGAACACTGAAGCTTTCTTT. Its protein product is CAISVGENTEAFF.